One and the same sample provided the 29 T cell receptor beta chains below, sequenced in a study of response to subunit inactivated influenza vaccine. TCRdb used MiXCR to reprocess the RT-PCR reads, holding one entry per CDR3 protein. The sample yields around 490,000 distinct CDR3 sequences, under 9% seen once. Sequencing used PBMCs from blood, obtained less than 30 months after vaccination. The receptors here all came from a man aged 50-75 years who received an inactivated influenza vaccine.

As concerns this clonotype: A much larger clone lies one base from this, so it may be a read error. The CDR3, as DNA: TGTCCCAGCAGTTACCGGATAACCGGGGAGCTGTTTTTT. This translates into CPSSYRITGELFF. The chain uses TRBV6-2 or TRBV6-3 and TRBJ2-2; no definite D call. The CDR3 consists of 13 residues. Germline-derived CDR1 and CDR2 are MNHEY and SVGEGT.

This clonotype appeared a few times. This CDR3 is CSARDSVGTGTEAFF. The CDR3 nucleotides read TGCAGTGCTAGAGATTCCGTTGGGACAGGGACTGAAGCTTTCTTT. The chain links TRBV20-1 to TRBJ1-1; the match to TRBD1 covers 9 bases. Germline V gives CDR1 DFQATT, CDR2 SNEGSKA (reference sequence). The CDR3 has 15 amino acids. The V segment lost 0 bases and the J segment 5 bases; nucleotides outside the gene matches: 7.

The V gene is TRBV10-3, the J gene TRBJ2-7, with D unresolved. CDR3 length equals 12 residues. The V end was cut by 6 bases, the J end by 3 bases, with 9 bases between. Germline values: CDR1 ENHRY, CDR2 SYGVKD. The CDR3 spells CAISAEDYEQYF. Here the CDR3 DNA reads TGTGCCATCAGCGCCGAAGACTACGAGCAGTACTTC.

The table lists this clonotype with a few counts. The DNA of the CDR3 is TGTGCAGCCAAAGTGGTTGGCAGTGCCTACGAGCAGTACTTC. This sequence encodes CAAKVVGSAYEQYF. The chain combines TRBV28 with TRBJ2-7, with D unresolved. From germline, CDR1 is MDHEN and CDR2 SYDVKM. The CDR3 extends over 14 amino acids.

This clonotype was seen more than once but under ten times. The gene calls are TRBV28 and TRBJ1-1; the D is unclear. The CDR3 is 14 amino acids. V gave up 6 bases and J gave up 1 base, with 12 bases separating them. The germline V gene has CDR1 MDHEN and CDR2 SYDVKM. As DNA, the CDR3 is TGTGCCAGCAGGGCCGGGCCCTCGAACACTGAAGCTTTCTTT. It is translated as CASRAGPSNTEAFF.

This clonotype was detected ten times or more. This sequence joins TRBV12-3 or TRBV12-4 and TRBJ1-6; D not resolved. This CDR3 region has 13 residues. The V and J ends lost 1 base and 13 bases respectively, with 11 bases between them. CDR3 nucleotide sequence: TGTGCCAGCAGTTTAGGGAGACTGGACCCCCTCCACTTT. It codes for CASSLGRLDPLHF.

Of note for this clonotype: Since a much larger clone is just one base distant, this may be a read error. The conserved final phenylalanine or tryptophan is absent from the CDR3, which likely points to a read error. This rearrangement joins TRBV4-2 to TRBJ2-6; D is unresolved. Trimming cost V 0 bases and J 1 base, with 7 bases left between them. CDR1 LGHNA and CDR2 YNFKEQ come from the germline V gene. This CDR3 is 16 amino acids long. CDR3 protein: CASSQDYFSGANVLTS. In DNA, the CDR3 is TGTGCCAGCAGCCAAGACTATTTTTCTGGGGCCAACGTCCTGACTTCC.

In its sample, this clonotype was seen many times. The chain uses TRBV7-2 and TRBJ2-3; no firm D call. There are 14 residues in the CDR3. The germline gives CDR1 SGHTA, CDR2 FQGNSA. Trimming pared 0 bases from V and 5 bases from J, leaving 9 bases between. The CDR3 is CASSLAVGLDTQYF. The DNA for the CDR3 is TGTGCCAGCAGCTTAGCGGTAGGGCTAGATACGCAGTATTTT. The variable domain in full, completed from reference TRBV7-2 and TRBJ2-3, reads GAGVSQSPSNKVTEKGKDVELRCDPISGHTALYWYRQSLGQGLEFLIYFQGNSAPDKSGLPSDRFSAERTGGSVSTLTIQRTQQEDSAVYLCASSLAVGLDTQYFGPGTRLTVL.

The rearrangement links TRBV7-6 to TRBJ2-7; D is unclear. Germline-derived CDR1 and CDR2 are SGHVS and FNYEAQ. The CDR3 has 15 residues. Trimming removed 0 bases from V and 0 bases from J, with 9 bases in between. The chain's CDR3 is CASSLAGLNSYEQYF. Written as DNA, the CDR3 is TGTGCCAGCAGCTTAGCTGGGTTAAACTCCTACGAGCAGTACTTC.

This clonotype was picked up a small number of times. V gene TRBV4-3 combines with J gene TRBJ2-2, with D maybe TRBD2 (5 bases). This CDR3 spans 14 amino acids. V lost 2 bases to trimming and J lost 3 bases, with 7 bases between them. Germline assignment: CDR1 LGHNA and CDR2 YSLEER. As DNA, the CDR3 is TGCGCCAGCAGCCAATGGACTCACACCGGGGAGCTGTTTTTT. This encodes CASSQWTHTGELFF.

Only a few counts were recorded for this clonotype. The chain carries TRBV18 and TRBJ2-7; possibly TRBD2 for D (6 bases). The CDR3 has 14 amino acids. Germline values: CDR1 KGHSH, CDR2 LQKENI. V lost 3 bases and J lost 9, with 18 bases in between. The CDR3 sequence: CASSPQPRDSPQYF. The CDR3 region has the DNA TGTGCCAGCTCACCTCAGCCCCGGGACTCCCCGCAGTACTTC.

Ten or more counts support this clonotype. The rearrangement uses TRBV7-2 and TRBJ1-2; D unclear. The CDR3 spans 13 residues. Per germline, CDR1 SGHTA and CDR2 FQGNSA. V was pared by 5 bases and J by 1 base, with 8 bases between. CDR3 protein: CASSPELNYGYTF. In DNA form, the CDR3 reads TGTGCCAGCAGCCCAGAGCTTAACTATGGCTACACCTTC. The complete variable domain, with remaining parts taken from reference TRBV7-2 and TRBJ1-2, reads GAGVSQSPSNKVTEKGKDVELRCDPISGHTALYWYRQSLGQGLEFLIYFQGNSAPDKSGLPSDRFSAERTGGSVSTLTIQRTQQEDSAVYLCASSPELNYGYTFGSGTRLTVV.

Remarks on this clonotype: At one end, the junction sequence differs from germline, possibly due to a read error. The chain combines TRBV10-3 with TRBJ2-5; TRBD1 aligns across 7 bases. The CDR3 consists of 14 residues. Germline assignment: CDR1 ENHRY and CDR2 SYGVKD. CDR3 amino acids: CAVSDRDSQETQYF. DNA for the CDR3: TGTGCCGTCAGTGATCGGGACAGCCAAGAGACCCAGTACTTC.

The gene calls are TRBV4-1 and TRBJ2-2; D is uncertain. The CDR3 runs to 15 residues. Germline V lookup: CDR1 MGHRA, CDR2 YSYEKL. Trimming shortened V by 2 bases and J by 6 bases, and 13 bases separated the two germline ends. The CDR3 here is CASSQPGQGSGELFF. CDR3 coding DNA: TGCGCCAGCAGCCAACCCGGGCAAGGTTCCGGGGAGCTGTTTTTT.

This clonotype has ten or more counts. The V and J genes are TRBV20-1 and TRBJ2-7; 8 nucleotides match TRBD1. This CDR3 spans 13 amino acids. Germline CDR1 is DFQATT and CDR2 is SNEGSKA (reference sequence). The V and J ends lost 5 bases and 8 bases, in that order; junction bases with no gene match: 11. The CDR3, as DNA: TGCAGTGCTTTCGGACAGGGTATTTCCCAGCAGTACTTC. This translates into CSAFGQGISQQYF.

The chain has TRBV11-2 and TRBJ1-2; no clear D gene. The CDR3 length is 14 residues. The germline gives CDR1 SGHAT, CDR2 FQNNGV. V lost 3 bases, J lost 13 bases, and 21 bases lay in between. CDR3: CASSFSPGPLGGTF. The DNA for the CDR3 is TGTGCCAGCAGCTTTTCACCCGGGCCCCTTGGTGGCACCTTC.

The rearrangement joins TRBV6-6 to TRBJ2-1; D not certain. The V end lost 8 bases, the J end lost 6 bases, and 14 bases lay between the germline ends. Germline V gene lookup returns CDR1 MNHNY and CDR2 SVGAGI (reference sequence). The CDR3 has 13 amino acids. CDR3 in DNA: TGTGCCAGCCTCGCCGTTGGCACCAATGAGCAGTTCTTC. Amino acid sequence: CASLAVGTNEQFF.

The chain is built from TRBV11-2 and TRBJ2-7; D is perhaps TRBD2 (5 bases). CDR1 SGHAT and CDR2 FQNNGV come from the germline V gene. Trimming removed 7 bases from V and 2 bases from J, with 12 bases in between. CDR3 size: 13 residues. CDR3 in DNA: TGTGCCAGCAACCATGCCGGGACCTACGAGCAGTACTTC. It yields the protein CASNHAGTYEQYF.

This clonotype was seen repeatedly, ten times or more. The rearrangement links TRBV20-1 to TRBJ1-2; D is unclear. V was clipped by 8 bases and J by 7 bases, with 8 bases between them. Per the germline V gene, CDR1 is DFQATT and CDR2 is SNEGSKA (reference sequence). The CDR3 is made up of 9 amino acids. The CDR3 sequence: CSLPSGYTF. In DNA, the CDR3 is TGCAGTTTGCCTAGTGGCTACACCTTC.

The CDR3 nucleotides read TGCAGTGCTCCCGGGACAGCTAACAAAAACATTCAGTACTTC. Its translation is CSAPGTANKNIQYF. V and J are TRBV20-1 and TRBJ2-4, with 7 bases lining up with TRBD1. CDR3 length: 14 amino acids. Per the germline V gene, CDR1 is DFQATT and CDR2 is SNEGSKA (reference sequence). Trimming took 5 bases from V and 3 from J; bases not matched to a gene: 7.

The CDR3 sequence: CASSFGGDTEAFF. The CDR3 DNA reads as TGCGCCAGCAGCTTCGGTGGGGACACTGAAGCTTTCTTT. The chain uses TRBV5-1 and TRBJ1-1, with D unclear. Trimming removed 2 bases at V and 3 bases at J, with 8 bases between. Germline lookup yields CDR1 SGHRS and CDR2 YFSETQ. CDR3 length: 13 amino acids.

In its sample, this clonotype was seen a few times. The J gene is TRBJ1-6, the V gene TRBV4-3; perhaps TRBD1 as D (5 bases). The germline V and J ends were trimmed by 3 bases and 9 bases, with 9 bases remaining between them. Germline CDR1 and CDR2: LGHNA and YSLEER. The CDR3 length is 13 residues. This CDR3 is CASSQGPGSPLHF. CDR3 DNA: TGCGCCAGCAGCCAGGGACCGGGTTCACCCCTCCACTTT.

This clonotype was found a few times. V is TRBV20-1 and J is TRBJ2-1; D perhaps matches TRBD2 (7 bases). Germline CDR1 reads DFQATT; CDR2 reads SNEGSKA (reference sequence). The CDR3 is 13 residues long. V lost 3 bases and J 8 bases, leaving 14 bases between the germline ends. This CDR3 is CSARGGQIHEQFF. In DNA, the CDR3 is TGCAGTGCTAGGGGGGGGCAGATCCATGAGCAGTTCTTC.

This clonotype was seen at least ten times. The CDR3 spells CASSKDGRMNTEAFF. The CDR3 DNA reads as TGTGCCAGCAGTAAGGACGGCCGGATGAACACTGAAGCTTTCTTT. The gene calls are TRBV12-3 or TRBV12-4 and TRBJ1-1; D call uncertain. The CDR3 is 15 residues long. Trimming cost V 5 bases and J 0 bases, with 13 bases left between them.

The chain uses TRBV6-2 or TRBV6-3 and TRBJ2-1, with a weak D call TRBD2 (6 bases). Trimming took off 2 bases at V and 10 bases at J, with 12 bases between the two ends. The CDR3 runs to 13 residues. The germline V gene encodes CDR1 MNHEY and CDR2 SVGEGT. CDR3 sequence: CASSYAPGGEQFF. The DNA of the CDR3 is TGTGCCAGCAGTTACGCACCCGGAGGGGAGCAGTTCTTC.

This chain joins TRBV7-2 and TRBJ2-3; 11 positions match TRBD2. V trimming: 7 bases; J trimming: 1 base; junction bases outside the gene matches: 7. The CDR3 totals 16 residues. CDR1 is SGHTA, CDR2 FQGNSA, per germline. CDR3 sequence: CASNALAGAGTDTQYF. CDR3 nucleotide sequence: TGTGCCAGCAACGCACTAGCGGGGGCCGGCACAGATACGCAGTATTTT.

This clonotype was picked up many times. The V and J genes are TRBV11-2 and TRBJ2-4, with a weak D call TRBD2 (5 bases). Germline lookup yields CDR1 SGHAT and CDR2 FQNNGV. CDR3 length: 15 amino acids. V lost 4 bases and J 3 bases, leaving 13 bases between the germline ends. CDR3 sequence reads: CASSSLRGFKNIQYF. Written as DNA, the CDR3 is TGTGCCAGCAGCTCCCTGAGAGGGTTCAAAAACATTCAGTACTTC.

This clonotype was found many times. This chain links TRBV12-3 or TRBV12-4 with TRBJ2-5; TRBD1 might be the D (6 bases). The CDR3 consists of 13 residues. Trimming cost V 5 bases and J 1 base, with 8 bases left between them. For the CDR3, the DNA is TGTGCCAGCAGTAGGGACACCCAAGAGACCCAGTACTTC. Encoded protein: CASSRDTQETQYF.

This clonotype has just a few counts. The CDR3 loop is CSARETAVGGETQYF. The CDR3 coding sequence is TGCAGTGCTAGAGAAACGGCTGTTGGGGGAGAGACCCAGTACTTC. The J gene is TRBJ2-5, the V gene TRBV20-1; D is perhaps TRBD1 or TRBD2 (5 bases each). V lost 0 bases and J lost 4, with 15 bases in between. The CDR3 totals 15 residues. Looked up from germline, CDR1 is DFQATT and CDR2 is SNEGSKA (reference sequence).